The 29 T cell receptor beta chains reported below all come from one sample, sequenced in a study of early T cells in non-severe SARS-CoV-2 infection. Via MiXCR, TCRdb re-called the 5' RACE reads, giving one row per CDR3 protein. The table records 95,000 to 110,000 distinct CDR3 sequences, around 10% of them present only once. Sequenced: whole blood. Receptors were obtained from an adult who was a healthcare worker with PCR-confirmed SARS-CoV-2 infection or an uninfected control (not recorded which).

This clonotype was observed at least ten times. This chain links TRBV13 with TRBJ2-1, with 9 positions matching TRBD2. The germline CDR1 and CDR2 sequences are PRHDT and FYEKMQ (reference sequence). Unmatched junction bases numbered 12, after V lost 8 bases and J lost 10 bases. The CDR3 sequence is 14 residues long. The CDR3 nucleotides are TGTGCCAGCCGCCCGGGCGGGAGGGCACAGGAGCAGTTCTTC. Translating gives CASRPGGRAQEQFF.

This clonotype was recorded only once. V and J are TRBV18 and TRBJ2-3; TRBD2 agrees at 8 bases. There are 15 residues in the CDR3. Trimming removed 4 bases from V and 3 bases from J; junction bases left unmatched: 6. Germline values: CDR1 KGHSH, CDR2 LQKENI. The CDR3 sequence: CASSRNGGRTDTQYF. CDR3 coding DNA: TGTGCCAGCTCACGAAATGGCGGGAGGACAGATACGCAGTATTTT.

This clonotype turned up a few times. The chain couples TRBV6-1 to TRBJ2-1; 9 nucleotides align to TRBD2. The ends lost 6 bases at V and 5 bases at J; junction bases unmatched: 8. CDR1 MNHNS and CDR2 SASEGT come from the germline V gene. The CDR3 has 15 amino acids. The CDR3 loop reads CASREPGLAHNEQFF. Written as DNA, the CDR3 is TGTGCCAGCAGGGAACCGGGACTAGCCCACAATGAGCAGTTCTTC.

The sample holds a few counts of this clonotype. The chain uses TRBV28 and TRBJ1-2, with D unresolved. Trimming stripped 3 bases from V and 2 bases from J, with 7 bases between. CDR1 and CDR2 (germline): MDHEN, SYDVKM. The CDR3 consists of 13 residues. The CDR3 DNA reads TGTGCCAGCAGTTTGAGCCAAAACTATGGCTACACCTTC. It codes for CASSLSQNYGYTF.

The V gene is TRBV20-1, the J gene TRBJ1-6; D not certain. Trimming shortened V by 6 bases and J by 5 bases, and 17 bases separated the two germline ends. This CDR3 contains 15 residues. Germline CDR1 DFQATT, CDR2 SNEGSKA (reference sequence). In DNA form, the CDR3 reads TGCAGTGCAACATATAGTACTGTAGATAATTCACCCCTCCACTTT. Protein product: CSATYSTVDNSPLHF.

This clonotype showed up many times. This chain connects TRBV7-9 to TRBJ2-7, with unresolved D. This CDR3 has 14 residues. Between the trimmed V and J ends, which lost 1 base and 2 bases, there was a span of 9 bases. The germline V gene encodes CDR1 SEHNR and CDR2 FQNEAQ (reference sequence). The CDR3, as DNA: TGTGCCAGCAGCTTAGACTGGAACACCTACGAGCAGTACTTC. Translating gives CASSLDWNTYEQYF. The full variable domain, with the rest looked up from reference TRBV7-9 and TRBJ2-7, is DTGVSQNPRHKITKRGQNVTFRCDPISEHNRLYWYRQTLGQGPEFLTYFQNEAQLEKSRLLSDRFSAERPKGSFSTLEIQRTEQGDSAMYLCASSLDWNTYEQYFGPGTRLTVT.

The chain carries TRBV12-3 or TRBV12-4 and TRBJ2-7; TRBD1 matches at 7 bases. Germline trimming cut 4 bases from V and 3 bases from J; bases unmatched to any gene: 9. This CDR3 comprises 15 residues. The CDR3 DNA reads TGTGCCAGCAGTTCTCCACTACAGGGGAGCTACGAGCAGTACTTC. Translated: CASSSPLQGSYEQYF.

This clonotype was counted many times. This sequence joins TRBV12-3 or TRBV12-4 and TRBJ2-7; D not certain. The CDR3 runs to 15 residues. Between the trimmed V and J ends, which lost 3 bases and 4 bases, there was a span of 16 bases. The CDR3 region is CASSFGELRAYEQYF. In DNA, the CDR3 is TGTGCCAGCAGTTTCGGCGAGCTGAGAGCGTACGAGCAGTACTTC.

This clonotype came up a few times. The chain combines TRBV7-9 with TRBJ2-5; TRBD1 might be the D (6 bases). V gave up 5 bases and J gave up 4 bases, with 11 bases separating them. Germline V CDR1 and CDR2: SEHNR, FQNEAQ (reference sequence). The CDR3 length is 13 residues. As DNA, the CDR3 is TGTGCCAGCAGCCTCCGGGACACAGAGACCCAGTACTTC. Translation: CASSLRDTETQYF.

This clonotype was seen a few times. The chain carries TRBV3-1 and TRBJ2-7; D uncertain. The CDR3 covers 14 residues. The V end lost 0 bases, the J end lost 6 bases, and 12 bases lay between the germline ends. Germline V CDR1 and CDR2: LGHDT, YNNKEL (reference sequence). The CDR3 here is CASSQDQVMVEQYF. Written as DNA, the CDR3 is TGTGCCAGCAGCCAAGACCAGGTCATGGTCGAGCAGTACTTC.

This clonotype appeared many times. This chain uses TRBV6-1 with TRBJ2-1; D is unclear. V was clipped by 3 bases and J by 12 bases, with 15 bases between them. Germline loops: CDR1 MNHNS, CDR2 SASEGT. There are 13 residues in the CDR3. CDR3 bases: TGTGCCAGCAGTGAGTATCTCCCGAGGTCGCAGTTCTTC. Its translation is CASSEYLPRSQFF.

This chain connects TRBV7-2 to TRBJ2-3; possible D gene TRBD2, 6 bases. The CDR3 is 17 residues long. Germline V gene lookup returns CDR1 SGHTA and CDR2 FQGNSA. The V gene lost 3 bases and the J gene lost 3 bases, with 19 bases spanning the gap. As DNA, the CDR3 is TGTGCCAGCAGCTTTAGGAGGGAGGTGATTTCGACAGATACGCAGTATTTT. It encodes CASSFRREVISTDTQYF.

This clonotype was counted many times. The chain carries TRBV3-1 and TRBJ1-2, with 7 bases identical to TRBD1. Germline CDR1 and CDR2: LGHDT and YNNKEL (reference sequence). The CDR3 has 15 amino acids. V lost 2 bases to trimming and J lost 2 bases; unmatched junction nucleotides: 5. CDR3 sequence (DNA): TGTGCCAGCAGCCAATTAGAGGGGGCCAACTATGGCTACACCTTC. Its protein is CASSQLEGANYGYTF. The entire variable domain, with the rest obtained from reference TRBV3-1 and TRBJ1-2, is as follows: DTAVSQTPKYLVTQMGNDKSIKCEQNLGHDTMYWYKQDSKKFLKIMFSYNNKELIINETVPNRFSPKSPDKAHLNLHINSLELGDSAVYFCASSQLEGANYGYTFGSGTRLTVV.

CDR3 residues: CASSLGFANTEAFF. The DNA of the CDR3 is TGTGCCAGCAGTTTGGGGTTCGCGAACACTGAAGCTTTCTTT. This sequence joins TRBV28 and TRBJ1-1; D unresolved. The CDR3 length is 14 residues. CDR1 is MDHEN, CDR2 SYDVKM, per germline. The V and J ends lost 3 bases and 1 base respectively, with 9 bases between them.

This clonotype was observed many times. One junction end disagrees with the germline gene, perhaps due to a read error. This chain uses TRBV5-4 with TRBJ2-7; 12 bases line up with TRBD2. The CDR3 is made up of 16 amino acids. The germline V gene encodes CDR1 SGHNT and CDR2 YYREEE (reference sequence). The CDR3 DNA sequence: TGTGCCAGCACCTTGGCTAGCGGGAGGGGCACCTACGAGCAGTACTTC. Amino acid sequence: CASTLASGRGTYEQYF.

V and J are TRBV10-2 and TRBJ2-2, with D possibly being TRBD2 (5 bases). CDR1 and CDR2 from the germline V gene are WSHSY and SAAADI. The V end was cut by 2 bases, the J end by 1 base, with 8 bases between. This CDR3 is 15 amino acids long. The CDR3 DNA follows: TGCGCCAGCAGTGAGCGGACTTTGAACACCGGGGAGCTGTTTTTT. The encoded protein is CASSERTLNTGELFF.

The rearrangement joins TRBV6-1 to TRBJ2-5, with D hard to call. Germline CDR1 reads MNHNS; CDR2 reads SASEGT. V was shortened by 1 base and J by 5 bases, with 14 bases between the two germline ends. The CDR3 consists of 15 residues. CDR3 coding DNA: TGTGCCAGCAGTGAAGAAGCCACCCTTGGGGAGACCCAGTACTTC. As protein: CASSEEATLGETQYF.

The V and J genes are TRBV20-1 and TRBJ2-3; 9 bases line up with TRBD2. This CDR3 spans 13 amino acids. Germline assignment: CDR1 DFQATT and CDR2 SNEGSKA (reference sequence). The V and J ends lost 8 bases and 2 bases, in that order; junction bases with no gene match: 5. The CDR3 DNA reads as TGCAGTCATCGACTAGCGGCCACAGATACGCAGTATTTT. This gives the protein CSHRLAATDTQYF.

This clonotype was seen a few times. V usage is TRBV28 and J usage is TRBJ1-1; no clear D gene. CDR1 is MDHEN and CDR2 is SYDVKM in the germline V gene. The CDR3 consists of 16 residues. V lost 5 bases and J 3 bases, leaving 19 bases between the germline ends. CDR3 sequence: CASSPNQWGSDTEAFF. The CDR3 bases are TGTGCCAGCAGTCCAAACCAATGGGGTTCGGACACTGAAGCTTTCTTT.

This clonotype has a count of ten or more. The chain recombines TRBV20-1 with TRBJ2-1; 14 bases are a match to TRBD2. The CDR3 extends over 16 amino acids. The V segment lost 6 bases and the J segment 10 bases; nucleotides outside the gene matches: 14. Germline CDR1 DFQATT, CDR2 SNEGSKA (reference sequence). CDR3 amino acids: CSALGLGLAGEAEQFF. The CDR3 nucleotides are TGCAGTGCCCTGGGACTGGGACTAGCGGGAGAAGCCGAGCAGTTCTTC.

J is TRBJ2-3 and V is TRBV19; D is unclear. Deletions cut 6 bases from V and 9 bases from J, with 19 bases between. Germline loops: CDR1 LNHDA, CDR2 SQIVND (reference sequence). There are 14 residues in the CDR3. The CDR3 reads CASSLADGSTTQYF. The CDR3, as DNA: TGTGCCAGTAGCCTCGCTGATGGATCCACGACGCAGTATTTT.

This clonotype was seen repeatedly, ten times or more. V gene TRBV29-1 combines with J gene TRBJ2-5; TRBD2 aligns across 7 bases. Germline CDR1 is SQVTM and CDR2 is ANQGSEA. J gave up 3 bases and V 3 bases, and 10 bases lay outside the gene matches. The CDR3 is 15 residues long. CDR3 amino acids: CSVDGPAGTKETQYF. The CDR3 nucleotides are TGCAGCGTTGATGGGCCAGCGGGAACTAAAGAGACCCAGTACTTC.

The CDR3 sequence: CSVAITGSVEKLFF. Here the CDR3 DNA reads TGCAGCGTTGCCATCACAGGGTCGGTTGAAAAACTGTTTTTT. The chain is built from TRBV29-1 and TRBJ1-4, with a weak D call TRBD1 (6 bases). Germline V gives CDR1 SQVTM, CDR2 ANQGSEA. The ends were cut back, 4 bases at V and 7 bases at J, with 16 bases in the middle. This CDR3 region has 14 residues.

In this sample, this clonotype turned up many times. The chain employs TRBV12-3 or TRBV12-4 and TRBJ2-1; no clear D. Trimming took off 7 bases at V and 5 bases at J, with 6 bases between the two ends. This CDR3 has 11 residues. CDR3: CASKGNNEQFF. The CDR3 DNA follows: TGTGCCAGCAAGGGCAACAATGAGCAGTTCTTC.

This clonotype was observed many times. The gene calls are TRBV2 and TRBJ2-3, with D unclear. The length of the CDR3 is 12 residues. Germline CDR1 SNHLY, CDR2 FYNNEI. Trimming stripped 1 base from V and 8 bases from J, with 7 bases between. The CDR3 reads CASSEEGFTQYF. The CDR3 region has the DNA TGTGCCAGCAGTGAAGAAGGGTTTACGCAGTATTTT.

This clonotype was seen repeatedly, ten times or more. V is TRBV28 and J is TRBJ2-1; D tentatively fits TRBD1 or TRBD2 (5 bases each). V was cut by 8 bases and J by 8 bases, with 22 bases left in between. The CDR3 sequence is 15 residues long. Germline loops: CDR1 MDHEN, CDR2 SYDVKM. The chain's CDR3 is CASWLGPGIGDEQFF. The DNA for the CDR3 is TGTGCCAGCTGGTTGGGGCCCGGGATAGGAGATGAGCAGTTCTTC.

The CDR3 DNA is TGTGCCAGCAGCTTACGCCTACTAGCGGGAGTAGGGGGCGGGGAGCTGTTTTTT. It encodes CASSLRLLAGVGGGELFF. The genes are TRBV7-2 and TRBJ2-2, with 11 bases matching TRBD2. The CDR3 totals 18 residues. CDR1 and CDR2 from the germline V gene are SGHTA and FQGNSA. Trimming at V came to 2 bases and at J to 7 bases, leaving 12 bases not matched to a gene.

The chain couples TRBV28 to TRBJ2-5, with 7 bases aligning to TRBD1. This CDR3 is 12 amino acids long. Germline CDR1 and CDR2: MDHEN and SYDVKM. Trimming took 6 bases from V and 7 from J; bases not matched to a gene: 5. The CDR3 DNA follows: TGTGCCAGCAGGCAGGACAGGAGGACCCAGTACTTC. It codes for CASRQDRRTQYF.

This clonotype was observed a single time. A clone one base away is much larger, so this may be a read error. The gene calls are TRBV10-3 and TRBJ2-7; the D gene is possibly TRBD2 (6 bases). Germline V CDR1 and CDR2: ENHRY, SYGVKD. The V gene lost 10 bases and the J gene lost 5 bases, with 18 bases spanning the gap. CDR3 length: 13 residues. The CDR3 protein is CANNEVRGNEQYF. The CDR3 DNA reads TGTGCCAACAATGAGGTACGGGGGAACGAGCAGTACTTC.